The 21 T cell receptor beta chains reported below all come from one sample, sequenced in a study of T cell responses to AZD1222 COVID-19 vaccine. Sequenced by immunoSEQ multiplex PCR; TCRdb stores in-frame clones only, minus some. Found here are about 110,000 clones, roughly 84% of them singletons; the top ten hold around a sixth. This material consisted of peripheral blood, taken on day 0 of AZD1222 vaccination. The receptors originated from an adult in good health.

The chain couples TRBV4-2 to TRBJ2-1; D is undetermined. CDR1 and CDR2 (germline): LGHNA, YNFKEQ. V lost 0 bases, J lost 0 bases, and 6 bases lay in between. The CDR3 runs 15 residues. Here the CDR3 DNA reads TGTGCCAGCAGCCAAGATTTTGGCTCCTACAATGAGCAGTTCTTC. Protein sequence: CASSQDFGSYNEQFF.

This clone has only one observation. The chain recombines TRBV30 with TRBJ1-5; 8 positions match TRBD1. V shed 0 bases and J 2 bases; nucleotides not matched to a gene: 6. The CDR3 covers 16 residues. The V gene's germline CDR1 is GTSNPN and CDR2 SVGIG (reference sequence). The CDR3 loop is CAWSVVGTGRNQPQHF. CDR3 nucleotides: TGTGCCTGGAGTGTAGTTGGGACAGGCCGCAATCAGCCCCAGCATTTT.

The chain has TRBV9 and TRBJ1-1, with D possibly matching TRBD1 (6 bases). Trimming cost V 0 bases and J 0 bases, with 9 bases left between them. This CDR3 has 15 residues. The germline CDR1 and CDR2 sequences are SGDLS and YYNGEE. This CDR3 reads CASSVGQGMNTEAFF. The CDR3 DNA follows: TGTGCCAGCAGCGTAGGGCAGGGGATGAACACTGAAGCTTTCTTT.

The gene calls are TRBV13 and TRBJ2-1; D is possibly TRBD2 (5 bases). The CDR3 is made up of 16 amino acids. The V end lost 0 bases, the J end lost 2 bases, and 11 bases lay between the germline ends. CDR1 PRHDT and CDR2 FYEKMQ come from the germline V gene (reference sequence). The chain's CDR3 is CASSLGRLAPYNEQFF. The CDR3 nucleotides read TGTGCCAGCAGCTTAGGGCGGCTAGCACCCTACAATGAGCAGTTCTTC.

The chain couples TRBV5-4 to TRBJ2-3, with 9 positions matching TRBD1. Looked up from germline, CDR1 is SGHNT and CDR2 is YYREEE (reference sequence). There are 15 residues in the CDR3. Trimming took 4 bases from V and 1 from J; bases not matched to a gene: 4. The CDR3 DNA follows: TGTGCCAGCAGCCAGCGGGACAGGGGCACAGATACGCAGTATTTT. This translates into CASSQRDRGTDTQYF.

CDR3 sequence: CASSFDQLGQGARGYTF. The CDR3 DNA reads TGTGCCAGCAGCTTCGATCAACTGGGGCAGGGGGCTCGCGGCTACACCTTC. J is TRBJ1-2 and V is TRBV11-3; 8 bases line up with TRBD1. The ends lost 3 bases at V and 8 bases at J; junction bases unmatched: 17. The germline V gene encodes CDR1 SGHNT and CDR2 YENEEA. CDR3 size: 17 residues. The full variable domain, its missing parts supplied by reference TRBV11-3 and TRBJ1-2, is EAGVVQSPRYKIIEKKQPVAFWCNPISGHNTLYWYLQNLGQGPELLIRYENEEAVDDSQLPKDRFSAERLKGVDSTLKIQPAELGDSAVYLCASSFDQLGQGARGYTFGSGTRLTVV.

J is TRBJ1-2 and V is TRBV5-1, with 7 nucleotides matching TRBD1. Germline lookup yields CDR1 SGHRS and CDR2 YFSETQ. CDR3 length equals 13 residues. The trim removed 5 bases at V and 6 bases at J, leaving 7 bases unmatched. CDR3 loop: CASSLGGADGYTF. CDR3 DNA sequence: TGCGCCAGCAGTCTAGGGGGCGCGGATGGCTACACCTTC.

The rearrangement links TRBV6-5 to TRBJ2-2; a weak D match, TRBD1 (6 bases). Trimming left V 0 bases short and J 3 bases short, with 11 bases between. The V gene's germline CDR1 is MNHEY and CDR2 SVGAGI. The CDR3 runs 16 residues. CDR3 sequence reads: CASSYSSRGHTGELFF. The CDR3 nucleotides are TGTGCCAGCAGTTACTCGTCCAGGGGACACACCGGGGAGCTGTTTTTT.

In this sample, this clone turned up a few times. The chain uses TRBV27 and TRBJ1-1, with a possible D match to TRBD1 (6 bases). The CDR3 spans 14 residues. Deletions cut 0 bases from V and 1 base from J, with 6 bases between. Germline V lookup: CDR1 MNHEY, CDR2 SMNVEV (reference sequence). The CDR3 DNA reads TGTGCCAGCAGTTTATCCAGGGGGAACACTGAAGCTTTCTTT. Encoded protein: CASSLSRGNTEAFF.

The chain recombines TRBV5-1 with TRBJ2-3; 7 bases fit TRBD2. Trimming cost V 4 bases and J 0 bases; bases outside gene matches: 5. The CDR3 is 15 residues long. Germline V lookup: CDR1 SGHRS, CDR2 YFSETQ. The chain's CDR3 is CASSPGLVSTDTQYF. DNA for the CDR3: TGCGCCAGCAGCCCCGGACTAGTGAGCACAGATACGCAGTATTTT.

J is TRBJ1-1 and V is TRBV19; 8 positions match TRBD1. The V segment lost 3 bases and the J segment 5 bases; nucleotides outside the gene matches: 5. Per the germline V gene, CDR1 is LNHDA and CDR2 is SQIVND (reference sequence). The CDR3 has 14 amino acids. The CDR3, as DNA: TGTGCCAGTAGTATTCAGGGGGCGCGGACTGAAGCTTTCTTT. Residues: CASSIQGARTEAFF.

The chain employs TRBV4-1 and TRBJ1-5, with 8 bases fitting TRBD1. Per the germline V gene, CDR1 is MGHRA and CDR2 is YSYEKL. The V and J ends lost 0 bases and 1 base, in that order; junction bases with no gene match: 11. The CDR3 runs to 19 residues. The CDR3 coding sequence is TGCGCCAGCAGCCAAGAATGGGGGACAGGAACAGAGAGCAATCAGCCCCAGCATTTT. Residues: CASSQEWGTGTESNQPQHF.

J is TRBJ2-7 and V is TRBV7-9, with D perhaps TRBD2 (6 bases). The V gene's germline CDR1 is SEHNR and CDR2 FQNEAQ (reference sequence). The CDR3 contains 15 residues. V shed 1 base and J shed 3 bases, with 13 bases lying between them. The CDR3 sequence is CASSLVIGGNYEQYF. The CDR3 nucleotides are TGTGCCAGCAGCTTAGTTATTGGCGGGAACTACGAGCAGTACTTC.

V is TRBV10-2 and J is TRBJ2-4; 7 bases align to TRBD1. CDR1 and CDR2 (germline): WSHSY, SAAADI. With V trimmed by 3 bases and J by 0 bases, 8 bases remained unmatched. The CDR3 sequence is 17 residues long. The CDR3 DNA follows: TGCGCCAGCAGTGATTATGGACAGGTCTTAGCCAAAAACATTCAGTACTTC. It yields the protein CASSDYGQVLAKNIQYF.

The chain combines TRBV6-2 or TRBV6-3 with TRBJ1-6; TRBD1 is a possible D gene (5 bases). The CDR3 runs to 16 residues. V lost 6 bases and J 0 bases, leaving 12 bases between the germline ends. Germline V gene lookup returns CDR1 MNHEY and CDR2 SVGEGT. CDR3 loop: CASSRQISSYNSPLHF. The CDR3 region has the DNA TGTGCCAGCAGCCGACAGATCAGCTCCTATAATTCACCCCTCCACTTT.

This chain uses TRBV27 with TRBJ2-3; D ambiguous. CDR1 MNHEY and CDR2 SMNVEV come from the germline V gene (reference sequence). Trimming shortened V by 0 bases and J by 5 bases, and 6 bases separated the two germline ends. There are 13 residues in the CDR3. The CDR3 region has the DNA TGTGCCAGCAGTTTATCAGGGCTAGATACGCAGTATTTT. Residues: CASSLSGLDTQYF.

The V call is TRBV4-1, the J call TRBJ1-5; a weak D match, TRBD1 (5 bases). Germline V gives CDR1 MGHRA, CDR2 YSYEKL. CDR3 length: 17 residues. Trimming shortened V by 0 bases and J by 5 bases, and 17 bases separated the two germline ends. CDR3 in amino acids: CASSQDAGGLPYQPQHF. The CDR3 coding sequence is TGCGCCAGCAGCCAAGACGCGGGGGGACTTCCTTATCAGCCCCAGCATTTT.

The chain employs TRBV29-1 and TRBJ1-3, with unresolved D. The CDR3 contains 18 residues. The V gene lost 0 bases and the J gene lost 0 bases, with 18 bases spanning the gap. Germline assignment: CDR1 SQVTM and CDR2 ANQGSEA. CDR3 sequence (DNA): TGCAGCGTTGAAGATGAGTTTAGTGAGAAGAGCTCTGGAAACACCATATATTTT. Protein product: CSVEDEFSEKSSGNTIYF.

The V gene is TRBV19, the J gene TRBJ2-1, with D unclear. Trimming left V 4 bases short and J 4 bases short, with 14 bases between. The germline CDR1 and CDR2 sequences are LNHDA and SQIVND (reference sequence). This CDR3 comprises 15 residues. The DNA for the CDR3 is TGTGCCAGTAGTAAGTCCACTGGGCTATACAATGAGCAGTTCTTC. This encodes CASSKSTGLYNEQFF. The whole variable domain, filled in from reference TRBV19 and TRBJ2-1, reads DGGITQSPKYLFRKEGQNVTLSCEQNLNHDAMYWYRQDPGQGLRLIYYSQIVNDFQKGDIAEGYSVSREKKESFPLTVTSAQKNPTAFYLCASSKSTGLYNEQFFGPGTRLTVL.

The chain combines TRBV6-2 or TRBV6-3 with TRBJ2-7, with 7 bases fitting TRBD1. The CDR3 consists of 16 residues. Germline V gene lookup returns CDR1 MNHEY and CDR2 SVGEGT. With V trimmed by 5 bases and J by 1 base, 11 bases remained unmatched. As DNA, the CDR3 is TGTGCCAGCAGTCATGCCCTCAGGACAGGTTCCTACGAGCAGTACTTC. Its protein product is CASSHALRTGSYEQYF.

The chain joins TRBV10-3 to TRBJ1-1, with a weak D call TRBD1 (5 bases). The CDR3 covers 16 residues. Germline CDR1 is ENHRY and CDR2 is SYGVKD. V was pared by 3 bases and J by 1 base, with 15 bases between. CDR3 sequence reads: CAISDFAGPANTEAFF. The CDR3 DNA follows: TGTGCCATCAGTGATTTCGCAGGGCCGGCGAACACTGAAGCTTTCTTT.